Following are 29 T cell receptor beta chains from one sample sequenced in a study of siplizumab effects on memory and regulatory T cells. Some clones are missing from TCRdb's copy, which holds only in-frame ones; the method was immunoSEQ multiplex PCR. Of 75,000 to 100,000 clones in the sample, 85% to 95% were seen once. The sequencing sample was made of non-Treg CD4+ T cells sorted from blood. The receptors shown here come from a human donor in good health.

This clone was found once. The chain employs TRBV28 and TRBJ2-7; D unclear. The CDR3 extends over 12 amino acids. Looked up from germline, CDR1 is MDHEN and CDR2 is SYDVKM. V was trimmed by 4 bases and J by 9 bases, leaving 13 bases between them. CDR3 sequence: CASSSLPDGQYF. Here the CDR3 DNA reads TGTGCCAGCAGTTCCCTCCCTGACGGGCAGTACTTC. The whole variable domain, remainder taken from reference TRBV28 and TRBJ2-7, is DVKVTQSSRYLVKRTGEKVFLECVQDMDHENMFWYRQDPGLGLRLIYFSYDVKMKEKGDIPEGYSVSREKKERFSLILESASTNQTSMYLCASSSLPDGQYFGPGTRLTVT.

This chain uses TRBV10-3 with TRBJ2-7, with TRBD1 identical over 8 bases. The CDR3 is 16 amino acids. J lost 0 bases, V lost 3 bases, and 7 bases had no gene match. Germline CDR1 is ENHRY and CDR2 is SYGVKD. The CDR3 spells CAISDTGTGNSYEQYF. As DNA, the CDR3 is TGTGCCATCAGTGACACGGGGACAGGAAACTCCTACGAGCAGTACTTC.

The rearrangement joins TRBV6-1 to TRBJ2-3; TRBD2 agrees at 9 bases. CDR1 is MNHNS and CDR2 is SASEGT in the germline V gene. The J segment lost 1 base and the V segment lost 4 bases, leaving 6 bases of the junction unmatched. The length of the CDR3 is 16 residues. The CDR3 region has the DNA TGTGCCAGCAGTGGTATTAGCGGGAGCGGCACAGATACGCAGTATTTT. It codes for CASSGISGSGTDTQYF.

The J gene is TRBJ2-1, the V gene TRBV18; possible D gene TRBD2, 6 bases. V gave up 6 bases and J gave up 4 bases, with 19 bases separating them. Germline CDR1 KGHSH, CDR2 LQKENI. The CDR3 is made up of 16 amino acids. The CDR3 DNA is TGTGCCAGCTCCCTGATCTCGGAGGGTTCATACAATGAGCAGTTCTTC. It is translated as CASSLISEGSYNEQFF.

The chain uses TRBV10-3 and TRBJ1-2; no firm D call. Trimming cost V 8 bases and J 8 bases, with 15 bases left between them. Germline CDR1 reads ENHRY; CDR2 reads SYGVKD. The CDR3 is made up of 12 amino acids. CDR3 loop: CAIREGLGGYTF. Written as DNA, the CDR3 is TGTGCCATCCGGGAGGGTTTGGGCGGCTACACCTTC.

This clone was observed a few times. CDR3 in amino acids: CASSLPIQPQHF. In DNA, the CDR3 is TGTGCCAGCAGTTTGCCCATTCAGCCCCAGCATTTT. The chain joins TRBV28 to TRBJ1-5, with unresolved D. Germline-derived CDR1 and CDR2 are MDHEN and SYDVKM. The CDR3 is 12 amino acids. V shed 3 bases and J shed 6 bases, with 6 bases lying between them.

V usage is TRBV11-3 and J usage is TRBJ2-6; no clear D gene. The CDR3 has 15 residues. Germline V lookup: CDR1 SGHNT, CDR2 YENEEA. V lost 0 bases and J lost 0, with 3 bases in between. CDR3 bases: TGTGCCAGCAGCTTAGACAGCTCTGGGGCCAACGTCCTGACTTTC. As protein: CASSLDSSGANVLTF.

Only a few counts were recorded for this clone. The chain recombines TRBV14 with TRBJ2-7; D possibly corresponds to TRBD1 (6 bases). The CDR3 has 15 amino acids. Trimming left V 4 bases short and J 1 base short, with 14 bases between. The germline CDR1 and CDR2 sequences are SGHDN and FVKESK. CDR3 amino acids: CASSLDRYRSYEQYF. In DNA, the CDR3 is TGTGCCAGCAGCCTAGACAGGTACCGTTCCTACGAGCAGTACTTC. Combining the CDR3 with reference TRBV14 and TRBJ2-7 gives the whole variable domain EAGVTQFPSHSVIEKGQTVTLRCDPISGHDNLYWYRRVMGKEIKFLLHFVKESKQDESGMPNNRFLAERTGGTYSTLKVQPAELEDSGVYFCASSLDRYRSYEQYFGPGTRLTVT.

V is TRBV19 and J is TRBJ2-5; a weak D match, TRBD2 (7 bases). V lost 2 bases and J lost 1, with 8 bases in between. The CDR3 is 14 amino acids. Per the germline V gene, CDR1 is LNHDA and CDR2 is SQIVND (reference sequence). The CDR3 region has the DNA TGTGCCAGTAGTATACGGGGGGCCCAAGAGACCCAGTACTTC. As protein: CASSIRGAQETQYF.

This chain links TRBV5-1 with TRBJ2-3; 7 bases align to TRBD1. The CDR3 is made up of 16 amino acids. Germline trimming cut 4 bases from V and 0 bases from J; bases unmatched to any gene: 8. Looked up from germline, CDR1 is SGHRS and CDR2 is YFSETQ. CDR3 bases: TGCGCCAGCAGCCAACACAGGGGTTCTAGCACAGATACGCAGTATTTT. Translating it yields CASSQHRGSSTDTQYF.

V gene TRBV28 combines with J gene TRBJ1-5; D call uncertain. Germline V gene sequence: CDR1 MDHEN, CDR2 SYDVKM. V dropped 6 bases and J dropped 2 bases, with 23 bases sitting between them. The CDR3 has 18 residues. CDR3 amino acids: CASSPRGRAAAGNQPQHF. The CDR3 DNA follows: TGTGCCAGCAGCCCTCGCGGAAGGGCTGCAGCGGGCAATCAGCCCCAGCATTTT.

The chain recombines TRBV7-8 with TRBJ2-1, with 9 positions matching TRBD2. This CDR3 is 16 amino acids long. Germline-derived CDR1 and CDR2 are SGHVS and FQNEAQ. J lost 2 bases, V lost 5 bases, and 7 bases had no gene match. The CDR3 reads CASSPNLAGTYNEQFF. For the CDR3, the DNA is TGTGCCAGCAGCCCGAACCTAGCGGGGACCTACAATGAGCAGTTCTTC. Full variable domain (remainder filled in from reference TRBV7-8 and TRBJ2-1): GAGVSQSPRYKVAKRGQDVALRCDPISGHVSLFWYQQALGQGPEFLTYFQNEAQLDKSGLPSDRFFAERPEGSVSTLKIQRTQQEDSAVYLCASSPNLAGTYNEQFFGPGTRLTVL.

V gene TRBV7-9 combines with J gene TRBJ2-4; 11 positions agree with TRBD1. Germline values: CDR1 SEHNR, CDR2 FQNEAQ (reference sequence). V lost 5 bases, J lost 3 bases, and 12 bases stayed unmatched. CDR3 length equals 18 residues. The CDR3 sequence is CASSPPEAGTGGKNIQYF. CDR3 in DNA: TGTGCCAGCAGCCCGCCTGAGGCCGGGACAGGGGGCAAAAACATTCAGTACTTC.

CDR3 region: CASSGTGAGYTF. CDR3 nucleotide sequence: TGTGCCAGCAGTGGGACAGGGGCCGGCTACACCTTC. V and J are TRBV28 and TRBJ1-2; 10 bases match TRBD1. This CDR3 has 12 residues. Germline lookup yields CDR1 MDHEN and CDR2 SYDVKM. The V and J ends lost 5 bases and 8 bases, in that order; junction bases with no gene match: 2.

This clone was picked up one time. J is TRBJ2-3 and V is TRBV5-1, with D possibly being TRBD1 (5 bases). The germline V and J ends were trimmed by 0 bases and 1 base, with 12 bases remaining between them. The CDR3 covers 16 residues. Germline V CDR1 and CDR2: SGHRS, YFSETQ. CDR3 nucleotides: TGCGCCAGCAGCTTGGCCCGCGGCAGGGGCACAGATACGCAGTATTTT. It codes for CASSLARGRGTDTQYF.

CDR3 sequence reads: CASSFLISSGNTIYF. CDR3 bases: TGTGCCAGCAGTTTTTTAATCTCGTCTGGAAACACCATATATTTT. The chain employs TRBV28 and TRBJ1-3; D ambiguous. The CDR3 spans 15 residues. Germline lookup yields CDR1 MDHEN and CDR2 SYDVKM. The germline V and J ends were trimmed by 3 bases and 1 base, with 10 bases remaining between them.

The V gene is TRBV29-1, the J gene TRBJ2-5; maybe TRBD1 (7 bases). The CDR3 extends over 12 amino acids. Deletions cut 3 bases from V and 5 bases from J, with 10 bases between. From germline, CDR1 is SQVTM and CDR2 ANQGSEA. Written as DNA, the CDR3 is TGCAGCGTTGACAGGGGGAGGGAGACCCAGTACTTC. This encodes CSVDRGRETQYF.

This clone appeared a few times. The chain employs TRBV19 and TRBJ2-1; TRBD2 is a possible D gene (6 bases). This CDR3 has 15 amino acids. Germline V gene sequence: CDR1 LNHDA, CDR2 SQIVND (reference sequence). V lost 6 bases to trimming and J lost 5 bases, with 17 bases between them. This CDR3 is CASRGGTTGHNEQFF. In nucleotides, the CDR3 is TGTGCCAGTAGGGGGGGTACAACTGGCCACAATGAGCAGTTCTTC.

The gene calls are TRBV2 and TRBJ2-7; tentatively, D is TRBD1 (5 bases). The CDR3 sequence is 13 residues long. V lost 6 bases to trimming and J lost 2 bases, with 11 bases between them. Germline CDR1 is SNHLY and CDR2 is FYNNEI. In DNA form, the CDR3 reads TGTGCCAGCAGGTGGGGCAGAGCCTACGAGCAGTACTTC. This codes for CASRWGRAYEQYF.

This clone was counted a single time. V gene TRBV5-1 combines with J gene TRBJ2-7, with TRBD1 matching over 7 bases. Per the germline V gene, CDR1 is SGHRS and CDR2 is YFSETQ. The CDR3 is made up of 12 amino acids. Losses at the gene ends were 3 bases for V and 6 bases for J; bases not matched to a gene: 3. For the CDR3, the DNA is TGCGCCAGCAGCTCGGGGACAGCCGAGCAGTACTTC. This codes for CASSSGTAEQYF.

The chain is built from TRBV30 and TRBJ2-7; 9 bases map to TRBD1. CDR1 and CDR2 (germline): GTSNPN, SVGIG (reference sequence). The CDR3 spans 16 residues. V dropped 3 bases and J dropped 3; count of bases not matched to a gene: 12. The CDR3 spells CAWRTPGTGRVYEQYF. In nucleotides, the CDR3 is TGTGCCTGGAGGACCCCGGGGACAGGGAGAGTCTACGAGCAGTACTTC.

V gene TRBV28 combines with J gene TRBJ2-7, with 7 nucleotides matching TRBD2. V was pared by 3 bases and J by 0 bases, with 20 bases of the junction left unmatched. The CDR3 covers 20 residues. Germline V gives CDR1 MDHEN, CDR2 SYDVKM. CDR3 coding DNA: TGTGCCAGCAGTTTTATAGGAGCGGGATATATCAATAAGAGCTCCTACGAGCAGTACTTC. Its translation: CASSFIGAGYINKSSYEQYF. The variable domain in full, completed from reference TRBV28 and TRBJ2-7, reads DVKVTQSSRYLVKRTGEKVFLECVQDMDHENMFWYRQDPGLGLRLIYFSYDVKMKEKGDIPEGYSVSREKKERFSLILESASTNQTSMYLCASSFIGAGYINKSSYEQYFGPGTRLTVT.

The rearrangement links TRBV18 to TRBJ2-1; no clear D. Germline loops: CDR1 KGHSH, CDR2 LQKENI. This CDR3 spans 15 amino acids. The ends were cut back, 0 bases at V and 4 bases at J, with 10 bases in the middle. CDR3 DNA sequence: TGTGCCAGCTCACCACCCACGTCGGAATACAATGAGCAGTTCTTC. This encodes CASSPPTSEYNEQFF.

The chain couples TRBV9 to TRBJ2-3; 12 nucleotides agree with TRBD2. This CDR3 region has 18 residues. V lost 4 bases, J lost 5 bases, and 14 bases stayed unmatched. Germline V CDR1 and CDR2: SGDLS, YYNGEE. The CDR3 here is CASSKQYLAGGQGDTQYF. CDR3 DNA sequence: TGTGCCAGCAGCAAGCAGTATCTAGCGGGAGGGCAGGGAGATACGCAGTATTTT.

J is TRBJ2-7 and V is TRBV6-5, with D uncertain. The CDR3 contains 14 residues. Germline V gives CDR1 MNHEY, CDR2 SVGAGI. Trimming took 2 bases from V and 4 from J, leaving 12 bases between them. The CDR3 DNA reads as TGTGCCAGCAGTTACGGCAGACAACAATACGAGCAGTACTTC. Protein sequence: CASSYGRQQYEQYF.

This sequence joins TRBV19 and TRBJ2-1; the match to TRBD2 covers 10 bases. V lost 5 bases, J lost 3 bases, and 4 bases stayed unmatched. This CDR3 spans 15 amino acids. Germline CDR1 reads LNHDA; CDR2 reads SQIVND (reference sequence). The CDR3 nucleotides read TGTGCCAGTAGTTTTGGACTAGCGGACTACAATGAGCAGTTCTTC. Its protein is CASSFGLADYNEQFF.

Notes on this clone: Other DNA sequences within the sample encode an identical CDR3. The rearrangement joins TRBV7-8 to TRBJ1-5; D possibly corresponds to TRBD1 (5 bases). V shed 1 base and J shed 0 bases, with 7 bases lying between them. This CDR3 spans 15 amino acids. Germline CDR1 is SGHVS and CDR2 is FQNEAQ. The CDR3 here is CASSLDRYSNQPQHF. DNA of the CDR3: TGTGCCAGCAGCTTAGACAGGTATAGCAATCAGCCCCAGCATTTT.

V usage is TRBV6-5 and J usage is TRBJ1-1, with TRBD1 as a possible D gene (5 bases). Germline V gene lookup returns CDR1 MNHEY and CDR2 SVGAGI. V lost 3 bases, J lost 7 bases, and 15 bases lay in between. The CDR3 has 14 residues. Here the CDR3 reads CASSYDSLPLEAFF. CDR3 sequence (DNA): TGTGCCAGCAGTTATGACAGTCTACCCCTTGAAGCTTTCTTT.

The genes are TRBV27 and TRBJ2-3; D is perhaps TRBD2 (5 bases). The CDR3 runs to 13 residues. Per germline, CDR1 MNHEY and CDR2 SMNVEV (reference sequence). Trimming removed 5 bases at V and 8 bases at J, with 14 bases between. The CDR3 here is CASSLPTRGTQYF. In nucleotides, the CDR3 is TGTGCCAGCAGTCTCCCGACCCGGGGTACGCAGTATTTT.